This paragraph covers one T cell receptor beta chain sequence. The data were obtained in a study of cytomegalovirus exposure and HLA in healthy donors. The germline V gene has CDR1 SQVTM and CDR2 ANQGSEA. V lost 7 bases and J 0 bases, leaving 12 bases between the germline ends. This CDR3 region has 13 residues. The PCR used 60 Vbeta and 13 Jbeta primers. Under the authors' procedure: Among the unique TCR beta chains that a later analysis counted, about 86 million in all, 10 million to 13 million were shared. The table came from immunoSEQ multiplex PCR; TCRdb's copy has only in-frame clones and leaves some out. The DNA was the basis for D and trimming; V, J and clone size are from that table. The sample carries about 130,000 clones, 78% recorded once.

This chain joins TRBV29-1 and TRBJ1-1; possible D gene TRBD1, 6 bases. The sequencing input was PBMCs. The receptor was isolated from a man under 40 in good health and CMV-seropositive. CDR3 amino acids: CSASQGLNTEAFF. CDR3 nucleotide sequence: TGCAGCGCCTCACAGGGTTTGAACACTGAAGCTTTCTTT.